The clone carrying this T cell receptor (beta chain) was counted once. Its antigen is not known. The record originates from a study of T cell responses to AZD1222 COVID-19 vaccine. Study background: It was second doses at about 4 or about 12 weeks that were pooled.

Some clones are missing from TCRdb's copy, which holds only in-frame ones; the method was immunoSEQ multiplex PCR. The sample shows fewer than 120,000 clones, roughly four fifths of them seen only once. Study-wide findings and caveats: Only a handful of AZD1222 recipients were seropositive at baseline. Repertoire collection took place solely once the T cell response had peaked.

The starting material was peripheral blood, obtained on day 0 of AZD1222 vaccination. The receptor was isolated from an adult in good health.

This chain's CDR3 is CASSEWSSGSGVEQFF. In nucleotides, the CDR3 is TGTGCCAGCAGTGAATGGTCGAGCGGGAGTGGGGTTGAGCAGTTCTTC. The chain has TRBV25-1 and TRBJ2-1, with 8 positions matching TRBD2. Germline loops: CDR1 MGHDK, CDR2 SYGVNS. With 1 base clipped from V and 9 bases from J, the junction kept 11 bases outside the gene matches. The CDR3 is 16 amino acids.